This T cell receptor (beta chain) is drawn from a study of human T cells and chemical hapten exposure. Study as a whole: Slight differences in pooled library volume were the main source of varying TCR yields across samples.

TCRdb called the RACE reads again in MiXCR, with one record for every CDR3 protein. In the table there are tens of thousands of distinct CDR3 sequences, less than 15% of which are singletons. Trimming took 4 bases from V and 9 from J; bases not matched to a gene: 2. The CDR3 is 12 amino acids. Per germline, CDR1 SEHNR and CDR2 FQNEAQ (reference sequence). Time point meaning: pre-sensitization, week 0. Treatment indicated: therapeutic diphenylcyclopropenone sensitization with weekly scalp DPC. Sequencing was performed on whole blood, taken in connection with sensitization to the hapten diphenylcyclopropenone (DPC). The chain has TRBV7-9 and TRBJ2-1, with 8 bases identical to TRBD1. This sequence originates from a woman aged 45-59 years with alopecia areata. Some clones in this sample may be carry-over from other donors' samples. Written as DNA, the CDR3 is TGTGCCAGCAGCTCCAGGGGGCCTGAGCAGTTCTTC. Protein sequence: CASSSRGPEQFF.